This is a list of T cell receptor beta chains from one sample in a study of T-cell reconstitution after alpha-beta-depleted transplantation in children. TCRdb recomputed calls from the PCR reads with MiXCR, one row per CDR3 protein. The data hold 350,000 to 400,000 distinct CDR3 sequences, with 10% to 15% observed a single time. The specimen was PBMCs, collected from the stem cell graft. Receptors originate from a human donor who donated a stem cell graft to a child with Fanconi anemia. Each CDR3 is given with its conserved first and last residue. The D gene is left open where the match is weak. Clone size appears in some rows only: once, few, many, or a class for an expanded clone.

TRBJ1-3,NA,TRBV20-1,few,CSARGNGNTIYF,TGCAGTGCCCGGGGTAACGGAAACACCATATATTTT
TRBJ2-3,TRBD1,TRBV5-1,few,CASSLGQGAMDTQYF,TGCGCCAGCAGCTTGGGACAGGGGGCAATGGATACGCAGTATTTT
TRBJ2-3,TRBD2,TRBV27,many,CASSFHIGGATDTQYF,TGTGCCAGCAGTTTCCATATCGGGGGGGCCACAGATACGCAGTATTTT
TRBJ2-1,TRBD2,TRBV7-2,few,CASSLSGLRENERQFF,TGTGCCAGCAGCTTATCGGGACTAAGGGAGAATGAGCGGCAGTTCTTC
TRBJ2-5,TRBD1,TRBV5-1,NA,CASSPTPDRGFGTQYF,TGCGCCAGCAGCCCAACCCCGGACAGGGGGTTTGGGACCCAGTACTTC
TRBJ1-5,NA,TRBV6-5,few,CASSDSTGNQPQHF,TGTGCCAGCAGTGACTCAACAGGGAATCAGCCCCAGCATTTT
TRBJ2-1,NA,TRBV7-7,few,CASSLGRHDEQFF,TGTGCCAGCAGCTTGGGCCGCCATGATGAGCAGTTCTTC
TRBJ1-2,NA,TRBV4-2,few,CASSQPGRGENSGYTF,TGTGCCAGCAGCCAGCCTGGCCGGGGAGAAAATTCAGGCTACACCTTC
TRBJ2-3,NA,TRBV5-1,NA,CASMLTLGPQYF,TGCGCCAGCATGCTGACCTTGGGCCCGCAGTATTTT
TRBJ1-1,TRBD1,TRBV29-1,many,CSGGQGMGNTEAFF,TGCAGCGGAGGACAGGGTATGGGGAACACTGAAGCTTTCTTT
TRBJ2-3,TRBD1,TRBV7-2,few,CASSLEIDRVNKYF,TGTGCCAGCAGCTTAGAGATAGACAGGGTCAATAAGTATTTT
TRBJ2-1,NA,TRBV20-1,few,CSARDRTEQFF,TGCAGTGCTAGAGATCGGACAGAGCAGTTCTTC
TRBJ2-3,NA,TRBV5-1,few,CASSLGAGGKDTQYF,TGCGCCAGCAGCTTGGGCGCTGGAGGTAAAGATACGCAGTATTTT
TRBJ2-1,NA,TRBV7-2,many,CASSPLGFEQFF,TGTGCCAGCAGCCCATTGGGGTTTGAGCAGTTCTTC
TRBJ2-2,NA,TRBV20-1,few,CSVPRRVKNTGELFF,TGCAGTGTCCCTCGCAGGGTTAAAAACACCGGGGAGCTGTTTTTT
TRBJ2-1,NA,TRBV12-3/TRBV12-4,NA,CASRSPGLRNEQFF,TGTGCCAGCAGGTCACCGGGACTGAGGAATGAGCAGTTCTTC
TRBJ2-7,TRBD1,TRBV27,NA,CASSIIQGAKDEQYF,TGTGCCAGCAGTATAATCCAGGGGGCGAAGGACGAGCAGTACTTC
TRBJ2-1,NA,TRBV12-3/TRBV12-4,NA,CASSTWGDSNNEQFF,TGTGCCAGTTCGACCTGGGGGGACAGCAACAATGAGCAGTTCTTC
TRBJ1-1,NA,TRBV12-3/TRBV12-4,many,CASSLSGVNTEAFF,TGTGCCAGCAGTTTGTCGGGGGTGAACACTGAAGCTTTCTTT
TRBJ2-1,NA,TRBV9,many,CASSVGGWNEQFF,TGTGCCAGCAGCGTAGGGGGTTGGAATGAGCAGTTCTTC
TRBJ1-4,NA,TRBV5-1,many,CASSSVTGEKLFF,TGCGCCAGCAGCTCGGTAACCGGTGAAAAACTGTTTTTT
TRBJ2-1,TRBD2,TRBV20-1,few,CSARGASGGYNEQFF,TGCAGTGCTAGGGGAGCTAGCGGGGGTTACAATGAGCAGTTCTTC
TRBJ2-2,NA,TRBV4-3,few,CASSQDIIGREDTGELFF,TGCGCCAGCAGCCAAGATATTATAGGCAGGGAGGACACCGGGGAGCTGTTTTTT
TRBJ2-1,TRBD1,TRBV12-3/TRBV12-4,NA,CASSLRTGALGNEQFF,TGTGCCAGCAGTCTCCGGACAGGGGCCCTGGGCAATGAGCAGTTCTTC
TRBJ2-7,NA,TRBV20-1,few,CSARDGSSPHYEQYF,TGCAGTGCTAGAGATGGGAGTTCCCCGCACTACGAGCAGTACTTC
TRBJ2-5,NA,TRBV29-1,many,CSVVWIPSEPQVKLETQYF,TGCAGCGTTGTTTGGATTCCGAGCGAACCCCAAGTGAAGTTGGAGACCCAGTACTTC
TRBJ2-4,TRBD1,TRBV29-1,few,CSARTGENIQYF,TGCAGCGCTCGGACAGGGGAGAACATTCAGTACTTC
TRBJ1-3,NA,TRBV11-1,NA,CASSPRSRDNEPGNTIYF,TGTGCCAGCAGCCCCCGGTCCCGGGACAACGAACCTGGAAACACCATATATTTT
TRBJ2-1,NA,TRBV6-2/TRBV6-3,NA,CASSYLVGGNEQFF,TGTGCCAGCAGTTACCTCGTTGGTGGTAATGAGCAGTTCTTC
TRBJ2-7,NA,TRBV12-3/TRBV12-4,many,CASSPTMPGKQYF,TGTGCCAGCAGCCCAACTATGCCGGGAAAGCAGTACTTC
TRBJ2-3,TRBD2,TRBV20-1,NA,CSASRLAGEDTQYF,TGCAGTGCTAGTCGCCTAGCGGGAGAAGATACGCAGTATTTT
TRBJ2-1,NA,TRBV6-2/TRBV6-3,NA,CASLEAGRNNEQFF,TGTGCCAGCTTAGAGGCGGGACGCAACAATGAGCAGTTCTTC
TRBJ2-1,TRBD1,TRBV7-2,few,CASSPIGGGPNEQFF,TGTGCCAGCAGCCCTATAGGGGGCGGCCCCAATGAGCAGTTCTTC
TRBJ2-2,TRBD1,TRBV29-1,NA,CSVVHRGRTGELFF,TGCAGCGTCGTCCACAGGGGGCGGACCGGGGAGCTGTTTTTT
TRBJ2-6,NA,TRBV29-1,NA,CSVAGAGANVLTF,TGCAGCGTTGCCGGGGCTGGGGCCAACGTCCTGACTTTC
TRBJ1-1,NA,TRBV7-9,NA,CASSERRPGGTEAFF,TGTGCCAGCAGCGAGCGGAGGCCGGGCGGGACTGAAGCTTTCTTT
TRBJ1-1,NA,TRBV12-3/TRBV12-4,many,CASSLGSEAFF,TGTGCCAGCAGCTTAGGGTCTGAAGCTTTCTTT
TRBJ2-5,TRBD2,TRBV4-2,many,CASSQIASGQETQYF,TGTGCCAGCAGCCAAATCGCTAGCGGACAAGAGACCCAGTACTTC
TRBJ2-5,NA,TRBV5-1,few,CASSFGLSQETQYF,TGCGCCAGCAGCTTTGGGCTATCCCAAGAGACCCAGTACTTC
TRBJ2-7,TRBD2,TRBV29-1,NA,CSVSGSGGALTYEQYF,TGCAGCGTTTCTGGTAGCGGGGGGGCCCTTACCTACGAGCAGTACTTC
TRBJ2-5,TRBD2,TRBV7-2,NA,CASSSQTSGRGETQYF,TGTGCCAGCAGCTCCCAGACTAGCGGGAGGGGGGAGACCCAGTACTTC